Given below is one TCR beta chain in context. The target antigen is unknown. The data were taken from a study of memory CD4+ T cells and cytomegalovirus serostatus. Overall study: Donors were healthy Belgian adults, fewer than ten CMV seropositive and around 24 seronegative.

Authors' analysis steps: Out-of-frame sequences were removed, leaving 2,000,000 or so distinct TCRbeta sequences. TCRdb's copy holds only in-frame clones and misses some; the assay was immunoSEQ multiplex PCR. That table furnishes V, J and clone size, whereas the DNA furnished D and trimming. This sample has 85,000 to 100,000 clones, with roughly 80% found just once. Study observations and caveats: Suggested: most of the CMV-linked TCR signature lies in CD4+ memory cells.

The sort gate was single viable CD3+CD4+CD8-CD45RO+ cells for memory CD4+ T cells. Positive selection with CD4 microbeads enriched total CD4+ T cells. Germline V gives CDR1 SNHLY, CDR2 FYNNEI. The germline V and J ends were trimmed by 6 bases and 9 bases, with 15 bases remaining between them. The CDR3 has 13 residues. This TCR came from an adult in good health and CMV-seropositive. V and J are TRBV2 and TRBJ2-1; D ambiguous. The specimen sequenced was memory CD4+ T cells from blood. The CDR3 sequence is CASSTDHNTEQFF. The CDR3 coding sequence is TGTGCCAGCAGCACCGATCATAATACTGAGCAGTTCTTC.